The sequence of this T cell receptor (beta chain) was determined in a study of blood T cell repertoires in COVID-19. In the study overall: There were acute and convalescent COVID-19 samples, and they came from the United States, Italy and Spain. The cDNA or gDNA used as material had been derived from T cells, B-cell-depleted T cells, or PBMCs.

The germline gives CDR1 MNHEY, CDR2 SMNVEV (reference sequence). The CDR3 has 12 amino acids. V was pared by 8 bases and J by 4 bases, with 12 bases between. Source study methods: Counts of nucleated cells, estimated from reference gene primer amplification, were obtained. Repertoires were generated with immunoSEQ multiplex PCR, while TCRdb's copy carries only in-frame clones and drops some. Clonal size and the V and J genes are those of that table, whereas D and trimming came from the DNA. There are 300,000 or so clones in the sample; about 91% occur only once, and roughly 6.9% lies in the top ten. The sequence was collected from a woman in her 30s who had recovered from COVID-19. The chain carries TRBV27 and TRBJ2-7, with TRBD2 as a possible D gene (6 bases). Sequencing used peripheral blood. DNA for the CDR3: TGTGCCAGCCAAAATCGGGGGTACGAGCAGTACTTC. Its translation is CASQNRGYEQYF.